Given below is one TCR beta chain in context. The sample holds a few counts of this clonotype. There is no known antigen for this receptor. Per-base quality was not reported, and no clone a single base away is much larger than it. The sample was run on an Illumina HiSeq 1500. The public reads were run again by TCRdb, first through fastp at Q25 and then through MiXCR, and only productive beta chains were kept. CDR3 protein sequences are deduplicated, and each keeps its most common genes and DNA. This sample gives about 600,000 distinct CDR3 sequences in total; roughly 24% of them show up just once. Of the sample, 8% is held by the ten largest clones. These data come from a study of T cell repertoires in cytomegalovirus infection (dated by TCRdb to the late 2010s). Looking at the study overall: Donor HLA type was relevant to the analysis, because carriage of CMV infection together with the matching HLA type was indicated by public TCR beta signatures. Overall study outcomes, separate from this receptor: The ex vivo response was dominated by HLA-C-restricted CMV-specific TCR beta clonotypes, and the single most frequent clonotype in two of eight donors was supplied by these HLA-C-restricted clonotypes. In both this cohort and an independent 352-donor cohort, the cumulative frequency of public TCR beta family members distinguished carriers of CMV infection plus the relevant HLA type.

The germline V gene provides CDR1 MDHEN and CDR2 SYDVKM. The CDR3 measures 14 amino acids from cysteine to phenylalanine. Of all the DNA, just the CDR3 is kept, 42 bases in frame from base 1. V lost 2 bases and J lost 13 bases, and the count of bases not matched to a germline gene is 11. Sequencing was done on a sample of CD8+ T cells from PBMCs. The chain is made from TRBV28 and TRBJ2-1; 7 bases in the junction line up with TRBD2. The TCR sequence derives from a human donor in good health (CMV status not recorded). Some clones in this sample may be carry-over from other donors' samples. CDR3 protein: CASSLRGGLVTQFF. The DNA sequence is given as TGTGCCAGCAGTTTACGCGGTGGACTAGTGACACAGTTCTTC.